Each of the 18 T cell receptor beta chains below was sequenced from the same sample in a study of immune cell composition in non-small cell lung cancer. Repertoires were generated with immunoSEQ multiplex PCR, while TCRdb's copy carries only in-frame clones and drops some. The repertoire holds about 5,100 clones, with 80% to 90% as singletons. The sample was lung tumor tissue. These receptors all stem from a human donor with non-small cell lung cancer.

The V gene is TRBV29-1, the J gene TRBJ1-1; D is undetermined. CDR3 size: 12 residues. Germline V CDR1 and CDR2: SQVTM, ANQGSEA. Trimming pared 7 bases from V and 0 bases from J, leaving 9 bases between. Here the CDR3 reads CSARLMNTEAFF. CDR3 coding DNA: TGCAGCGCCCGGTTGATGAACACTGAAGCTTTCTTT.

This chain connects TRBV2 to TRBJ2-1; D is possibly TRBD2 (7 bases). CDR1 and CDR2 from the germline V gene are SNHLY and FYNNEI. The CDR3 totals 15 residues. V was trimmed by 6 bases and J by 4 bases, leaving 16 bases between them. The CDR3 protein is CASSPQGGGYNEQFF. The CDR3 nucleotides are TGTGCCAGCAGCCCACAGGGCGGGGGATACAATGAGCAGTTCTTC.

The chain combines TRBV6-1 with TRBJ2-2, with D possibly TRBD2 on 6 matching bases. The germline CDR1 and CDR2 sequences are MNHNS and SASEGT. The length of the CDR3 is 14 residues. V was pared by 6 bases and J by 4 bases, with 12 bases between. CDR3 sequence: CASSRDFGTGELFF. The CDR3, as DNA: TGTGCCAGCAGCAGGGACTTCGGCACCGGGGAGCTGTTTTTT.

This chain links TRBV28 with TRBJ2-5; D might be TRBD1 (6 bases). Trimming removed 6 bases at V and 5 bases at J, with 10 bases between. Germline V gene data show CDR1 as MDHEN and CDR2 as SYDVKM. The CDR3 sequence is 12 residues long. The CDR3 loop is CASSQGFETQYF. The CDR3 DNA reads as TGTGCCAGCAGCCAGGGGTTCGAGACCCAGTACTTC.

The CDR3: CSRGGSNQPQHF. The CDR3 DNA follows: TGCAGCCGGGGGGGTAGCAATCAGCCCCAGCATTTT. The rearrangement uses TRBV29-1 and TRBJ1-5, with D possibly matching TRBD1 (5 bases). Trimming cost V 8 bases and J 0 bases, with 8 bases left between them. Per the germline V gene, CDR1 is SQVTM and CDR2 is ANQGSEA. CDR3 length: 12 residues.

This clone was seen just once. This sequence joins TRBV5-1 and TRBJ2-1; 9 positions agree with TRBD1. The germline V gene encodes CDR1 SGHRS and CDR2 YFSETQ. Trimming took 0 bases from V and 9 from J; bases not matched to a gene: 4. The CDR3 extends over 14 amino acids. The CDR3 DNA sequence: TGCGCCAGCAGCTTGGGTGGGACAGGGTCTGAGCAGTTCTTC. As protein: CASSLGGTGSEQFF.

CDR3 amino acids: CASSEASGGMAEAFF. The CDR3 region has the DNA TGTGCCAGCAGTGAAGCCTCAGGGGGTATGGCTGAAGCTTTCTTT. This chain connects TRBV6-1 to TRBJ1-1; TRBD1 aligns across 7 bases. Germline V gene sequence: CDR1 MNHNS, CDR2 SASEGT. V shed 0 bases, J shed 6 bases, and the junction held 7 bases outside the gene matches. The CDR3 totals 15 residues.

The chain has TRBV5-1 and TRBJ1-5, with a tentative D call TRBD1 (6 bases). Germline V CDR1 and CDR2: SGHRS, YFSETQ. This CDR3 comprises 16 residues. V gave up 0 bases and J gave up 6 bases, with 16 bases separating them. The CDR3 DNA is TGCGCCAGCAGCTTGGGGGTGGTGGACAGTGGTCAGCCCCAGCATTTT. It is translated as CASSLGVVDSGQPQHF.

The gene calls are TRBV28 and TRBJ2-1; 9 bases fit TRBD2. CDR1 and CDR2 from the germline V gene are MDHEN and SYDVKM. The CDR3 is 13 residues long. Trimming cost V 8 bases and J 6 bases; bases outside gene matches: 5. Written as DNA, the CDR3 is TGTGCCAGCGGTATACTAGCGGGCAATGAGCAGTTCTTC. Its translation is CASGILAGNEQFF.

This clone was observed once. V gene TRBV7-9 combines with J gene TRBJ2-3; D ambiguous. This CDR3 is 13 amino acids long. Trimming cost V 3 bases and J 4 bases, with 8 bases left between them. Per the germline V gene, CDR1 is SEHNR and CDR2 is FQNEAQ (reference sequence). CDR3 amino acids: CASSLVTSDTQYF. The CDR3, as DNA: TGTGCCAGCAGCTTGGTAACTTCAGATACGCAGTATTTT.

The rearrangement uses TRBV6-1 and TRBJ1-5; 10 bases align to TRBD1. CDR3 length: 15 amino acids. Germline lookup yields CDR1 MNHNS and CDR2 SASEGT. V lost 1 base, J lost 5 bases, and 2 bases stayed unmatched. CDR3 sequence: CASSEGTGGDQPQHF. CDR3 coding DNA: TGTGCCAGCAGTGAAGGGACAGGGGGTGATCAGCCCCAGCATTTT.

This sequence joins TRBV7-3 and TRBJ2-1; no firm D call. This CDR3 has 14 residues. V shed 0 bases and J shed 10 bases, with 13 bases lying between them. Germline assignment: CDR1 SGHTA and CDR2 FQGTGA. The CDR3 sequence is CASSLTEVPSEQFF. In DNA, the CDR3 is TGTGCCAGCAGCTTAACTGAGGTACCAAGCGAGCAGTTCTTC.

The CDR3 region is CASSRSFREQETQYF. The CDR3 nucleotides read TGTGCCAGCAGTCGTTCGTTCCGGGAGCAAGAGACCCAGTACTTC. The chain recombines TRBV5-5 with TRBJ2-5, with a weak D call TRBD2 (6 bases). The length of the CDR3 is 15 residues. CDR1 and CDR2 (germline): SGHKS, YYEKEE (reference sequence). Deletions cut 5 bases from V and 2 bases from J, with 16 bases between.

This chain connects TRBV1 to TRBJ1-2; TRBD1 is taken as the D call from the table, unchecked against the DNA. TRBV1 is labeled a pseudogene. The CDR3 loop spans 17 amino acids. The CDR3 DNA reads as TGCACCAGCAGCCAAGATGGTTTCAGTTCAGGGATAGGTGGCTACACCTTC. As protein: CTSSQDGFSSGIGGYTF.

The genes are TRBV6-6 and TRBJ1-2; 8 nucleotides match TRBD1. The J segment lost 7 bases and the V segment lost 3 bases, leaving 7 bases of the junction unmatched. CDR3 length: 14 residues. Germline V gene sequence: CDR1 MNHNY, CDR2 SVGAGI (reference sequence). Written as DNA, the CDR3 is TGTGCCAGCAGTTATTATCAGGGGGCGGGTGGCTACACCTTC. It specifies CASSYYQGAGGYTF.

The chain has TRBV7-2 and TRBJ1-5; the D is unclear. From germline, CDR1 is SGHTA and CDR2 FQGNSA. The CDR3 covers 15 residues. V shed 1 base and J shed 5 bases, with 12 bases lying between them. CDR3 in amino acids: CASSLEFDADQPQHF. In DNA, the CDR3 is TGTGCCAGCAGCTTAGAGTTCGATGCGGATCAGCCCCAGCATTTT.

The chain carries TRBV5-4 and TRBJ1-2; a possible D gene is TRBD1 (6 bases). The CDR3 runs to 14 residues. Germline CDR1 and CDR2: SGHNT and YYREEE (reference sequence). The germline V and J ends were trimmed by 1 base and 8 bases, with 15 bases remaining between them. In nucleotides, the CDR3 is TGTGCCAGCAGCTTGCTACAGGGAAGGGAAGGCTACACCTTC. It is translated as CASSLLQGREGYTF.

The chain uses TRBV6-1 and TRBJ1-5, with 8 positions matching TRBD1. V lost 7 bases, J lost 4 bases, and 9 bases stayed unmatched. This CDR3 comprises 15 residues. Germline loops: CDR1 MNHNS, CDR2 SASEGT. CDR3 region: CASTFGQGRNQPQHF. In DNA, the CDR3 is TGTGCCAGCACCTTCGGACAGGGTCGAAATCAGCCCCAGCATTTT.